This note documents a single T cell receptor beta chain sequence. Per the study methods: Estimates of nucleated cell counts were drawn from the amplification of reference gene primers. Measured with immunoSEQ multiplex PCR; TCRdb has only the in-frame clones, and not every one. The V and J calls and clone size were taken over from that table, and D and trimming were inferred from the DNA. Among hundreds of thousands of clones listed, around 85% were seen once. With 4 bases clipped from V and 11 bases from J, the junction kept 12 bases outside the gene matches. The germline gives CDR1 SGHRS, CDR2 YFSETQ. CDR3 length equals 14 residues. Researchers sorted participants into cohorts using their self-reported clinical history. The data are from a study of blood T cell repertoires in COVID-19. Across the whole study: Acute and convalescent COVID-19 samples came from the United States, Italy and Spain. The analysed material was cDNA or gDNA that came from T cells, B-cell-depleted T cells, or PBMCs.

This TCR came from a woman aged 45-60 years who had recovered from COVID-19. The J gene is TRBJ1-1, the V gene TRBV5-1; 9 bases fit TRBD1. Sequencing was done on a sample of PBMCs or T cells enriched from blood (not recorded which). The CDR3 region has the DNA TGCGCCAGCAGCCCGGGACAGGGCCCGGTTCGGGCTTTCTTT. Its protein product is CASSPGQGPVRAFF.